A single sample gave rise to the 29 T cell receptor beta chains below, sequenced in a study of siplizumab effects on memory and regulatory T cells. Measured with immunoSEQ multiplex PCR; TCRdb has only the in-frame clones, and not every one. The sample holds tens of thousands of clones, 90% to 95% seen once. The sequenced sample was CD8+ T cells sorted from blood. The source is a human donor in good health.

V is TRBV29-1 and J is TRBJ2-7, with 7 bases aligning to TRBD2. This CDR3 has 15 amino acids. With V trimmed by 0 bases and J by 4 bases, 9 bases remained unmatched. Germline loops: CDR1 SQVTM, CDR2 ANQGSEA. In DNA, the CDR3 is TGCAGCGTTGAAGATGGGCGGGAGAGTACGTACGAGCAGTACTTC. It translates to CSVEDGRESTYEQYF.

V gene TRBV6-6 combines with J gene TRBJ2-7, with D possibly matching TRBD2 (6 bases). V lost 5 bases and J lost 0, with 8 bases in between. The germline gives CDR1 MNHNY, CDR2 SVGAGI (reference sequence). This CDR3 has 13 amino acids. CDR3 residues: CASSGGNSYEQYF. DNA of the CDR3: TGTGCCAGCAGTGGAGGGAACTCCTACGAGCAGTACTTC.

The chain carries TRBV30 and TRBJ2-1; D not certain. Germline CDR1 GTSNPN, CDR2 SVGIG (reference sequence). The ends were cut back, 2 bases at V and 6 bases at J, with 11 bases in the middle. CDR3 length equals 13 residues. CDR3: CAWSRPASNEQFF. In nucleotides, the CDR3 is TGTGCCTGGAGTCGACCGGCGTCCAATGAGCAGTTCTTC. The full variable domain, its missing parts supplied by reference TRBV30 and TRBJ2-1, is SQTIHQWPATLVQPVGSPLSLECTVEGTSNPNLYWYRQAAGRGLQLLFYSVGIGQISSEVPQNLSASRPQDRQFILSSKKLLLSDSGFYLCAWSRPASNEQFFGPGTRLTVL.

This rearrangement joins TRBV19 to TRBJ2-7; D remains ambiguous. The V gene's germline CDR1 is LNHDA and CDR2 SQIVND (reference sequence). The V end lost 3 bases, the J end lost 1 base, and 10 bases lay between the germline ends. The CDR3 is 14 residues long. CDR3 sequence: CASSISGSSYEQYF. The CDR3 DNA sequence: TGTGCCAGTAGTATTTCGGGCAGTTCCTACGAGCAGTACTTC.

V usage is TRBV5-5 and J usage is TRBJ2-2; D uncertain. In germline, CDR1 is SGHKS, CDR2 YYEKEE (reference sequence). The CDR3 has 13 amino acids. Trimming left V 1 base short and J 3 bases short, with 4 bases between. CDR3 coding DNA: TGTGCCAGCAGCTTGTCGTACACCGGGGAGCTGTTTTTT. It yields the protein CASSLSYTGELFF.

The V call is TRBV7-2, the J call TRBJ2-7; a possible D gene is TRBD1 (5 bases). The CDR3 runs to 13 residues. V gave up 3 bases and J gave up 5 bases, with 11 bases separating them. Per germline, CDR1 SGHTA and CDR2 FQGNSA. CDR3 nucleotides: TGTGCCAGCAGCTTTTACAGGAACGACGAGCAGTACTTC. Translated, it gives CASSFYRNDEQYF.

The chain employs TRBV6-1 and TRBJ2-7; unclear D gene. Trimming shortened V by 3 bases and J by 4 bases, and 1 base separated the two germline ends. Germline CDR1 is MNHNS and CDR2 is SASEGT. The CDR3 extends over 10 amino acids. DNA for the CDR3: TGTGCCAGCAGTGAGTACGAGCAGTACTTC. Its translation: CASSEYEQYF.

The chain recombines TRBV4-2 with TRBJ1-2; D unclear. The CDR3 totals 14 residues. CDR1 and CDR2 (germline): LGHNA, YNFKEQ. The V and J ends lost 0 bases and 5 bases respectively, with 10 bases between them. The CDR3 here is CASSQEEKTYGYTF. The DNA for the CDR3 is TGTGCCAGCAGCCAAGAGGAGAAAACTTATGGCTACACCTTC.

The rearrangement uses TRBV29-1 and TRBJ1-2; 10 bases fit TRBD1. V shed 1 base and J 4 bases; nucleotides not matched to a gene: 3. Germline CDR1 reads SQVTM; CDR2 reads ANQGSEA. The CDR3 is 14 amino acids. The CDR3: CSVEGGTGAYGYTF. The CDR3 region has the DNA TGCAGCGTTGAAGGGGGGACAGGGGCCTATGGCTACACCTTC.

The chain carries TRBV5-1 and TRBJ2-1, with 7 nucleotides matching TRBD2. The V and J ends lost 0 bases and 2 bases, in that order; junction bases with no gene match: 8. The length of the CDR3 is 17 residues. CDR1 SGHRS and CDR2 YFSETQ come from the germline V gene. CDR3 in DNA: TGCGCCAGCAGCTTGGCCGGCGCTAGCGGAACCTACAATGAGCAGTTCTTC. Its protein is CASSLAGASGTYNEQFF.

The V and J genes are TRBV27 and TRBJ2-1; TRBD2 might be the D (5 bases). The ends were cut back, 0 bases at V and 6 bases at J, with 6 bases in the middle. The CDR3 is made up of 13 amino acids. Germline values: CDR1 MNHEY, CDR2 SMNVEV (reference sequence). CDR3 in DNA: TGTGCCAGCAGTTTATCGAGCGGCAATGAGCAGTTCTTC. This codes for CASSLSSGNEQFF.

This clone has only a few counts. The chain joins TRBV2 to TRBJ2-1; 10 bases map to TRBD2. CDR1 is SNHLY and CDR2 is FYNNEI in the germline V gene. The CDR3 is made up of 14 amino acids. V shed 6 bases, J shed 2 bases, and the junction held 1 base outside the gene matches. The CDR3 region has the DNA TGTGCCAGCAGAGCGGGAGGGCCCTACAATGAGCAGTTCTTC. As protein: CASRAGGPYNEQFF.

This CDR3 reads CASSVPQGVYGYTF. The CDR3 DNA follows: TGTGCCAGCAGTGTACCGCAGGGGGTGTATGGCTACACCTTC. The rearrangement joins TRBV2 to TRBJ1-2, with 7 bases fitting TRBD1. Per the germline V gene, CDR1 is SNHLY and CDR2 is FYNNEI. The CDR3 runs 14 residues. Trimming cost V 4 bases and J 5 bases; bases outside gene matches: 7. Full variable domain (rest looked up from reference TRBV2 and TRBJ1-2): EPEVTQTPSHQVTQMGQEVILRCVPISNHLYFYWYRQILGQKVEFLVSFYNNEISEKSEIFDDQFSVERPDGSNFTLKIRSTKLEDSAMYFCASSVPQGVYGYTFGSGTRLTVV.

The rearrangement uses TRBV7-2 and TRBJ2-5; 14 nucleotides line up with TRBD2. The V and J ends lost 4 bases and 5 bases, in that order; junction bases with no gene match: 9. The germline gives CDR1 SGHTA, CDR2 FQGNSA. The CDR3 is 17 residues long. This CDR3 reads CASSSSGLAGVGETQYF. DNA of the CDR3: TGTGCCAGCAGCTCCTCGGGACTAGCGGGAGTTGGCGAGACCCAGTACTTC.

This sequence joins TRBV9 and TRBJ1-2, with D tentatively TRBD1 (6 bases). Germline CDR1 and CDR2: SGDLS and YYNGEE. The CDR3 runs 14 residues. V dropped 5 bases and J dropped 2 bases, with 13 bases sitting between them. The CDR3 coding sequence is TGTGCCAGCAGGGGGGACAACTGGAACTATGGCTACACCTTC. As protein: CASRGDNWNYGYTF.

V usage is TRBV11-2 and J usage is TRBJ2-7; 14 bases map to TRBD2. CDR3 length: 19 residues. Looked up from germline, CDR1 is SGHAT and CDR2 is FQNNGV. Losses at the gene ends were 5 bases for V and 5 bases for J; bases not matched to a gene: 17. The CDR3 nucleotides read TGTGCCAGCAGCCCTCCTTTAGGTGGGACTAGCGGGAGTCGGGACGAGCAGTACTTC. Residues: CASSPPLGGTSGSRDEQYF.

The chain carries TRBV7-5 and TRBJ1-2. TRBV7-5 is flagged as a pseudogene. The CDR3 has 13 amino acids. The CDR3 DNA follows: TGTGTCAGAAGCTTCGGGCAGAAGTATGGCTACACCTTC. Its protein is CVRSFGQKYGYTF.

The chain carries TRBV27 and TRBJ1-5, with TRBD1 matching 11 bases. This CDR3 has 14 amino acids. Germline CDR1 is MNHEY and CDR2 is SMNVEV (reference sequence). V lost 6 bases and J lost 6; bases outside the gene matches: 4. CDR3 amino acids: CASSGTGGRQPQHF. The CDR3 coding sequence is TGTGCCAGCAGCGGGACAGGGGGACGTCAGCCCCAGCATTTT.

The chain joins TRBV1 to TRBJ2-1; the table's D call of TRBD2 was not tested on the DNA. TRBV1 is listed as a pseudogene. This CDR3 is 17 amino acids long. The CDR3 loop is CTSSPGLAGAWVNEQFF. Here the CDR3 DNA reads TGCACCAGCAGCCCGGGACTAGCGGGAGCTTGGGTCAATGAGCAGTTCTTC.

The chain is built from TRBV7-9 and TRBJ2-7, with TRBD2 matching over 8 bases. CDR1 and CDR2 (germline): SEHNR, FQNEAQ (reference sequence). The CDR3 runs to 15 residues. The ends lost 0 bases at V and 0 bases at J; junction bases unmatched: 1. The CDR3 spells CASSLAGTSSYEQYF. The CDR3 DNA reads TGTGCCAGCAGCTTAGCCGGGACTAGCTCCTACGAGCAGTACTTC.

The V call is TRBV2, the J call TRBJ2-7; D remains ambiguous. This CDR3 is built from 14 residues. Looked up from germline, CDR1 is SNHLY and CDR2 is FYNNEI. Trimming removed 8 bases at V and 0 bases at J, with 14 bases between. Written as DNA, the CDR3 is TGTGCCAGCCTACGAGCGCAGAGCTCCTACGAGCAGTACTTC. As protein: CASLRAQSSYEQYF.

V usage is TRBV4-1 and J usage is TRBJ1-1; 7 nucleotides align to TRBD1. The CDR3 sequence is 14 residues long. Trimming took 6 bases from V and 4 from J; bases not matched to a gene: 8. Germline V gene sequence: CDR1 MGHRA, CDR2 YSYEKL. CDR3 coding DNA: TGCGCCAGCAGAAACAGGGGAAGTGGCACTGAAGCTTTCTTT. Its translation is CASRNRGSGTEAFF.

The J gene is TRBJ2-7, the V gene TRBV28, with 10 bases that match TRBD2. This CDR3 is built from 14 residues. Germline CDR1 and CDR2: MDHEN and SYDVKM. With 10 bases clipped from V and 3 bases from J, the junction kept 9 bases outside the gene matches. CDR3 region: CATTIAGGIYEQYF. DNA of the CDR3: TGTGCCACCACCATAGCGGGAGGAATCTACGAGCAGTACTTC. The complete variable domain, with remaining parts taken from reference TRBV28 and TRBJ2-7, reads DVKVTQSSRYLVKRTGEKVFLECVQDMDHENMFWYRQDPGLGLRLIYFSYDVKMKEKGDIPEGYSVSREKKERFSLILESASTNQTSMYLCATTIAGGIYEQYFGPGTRLTVT.

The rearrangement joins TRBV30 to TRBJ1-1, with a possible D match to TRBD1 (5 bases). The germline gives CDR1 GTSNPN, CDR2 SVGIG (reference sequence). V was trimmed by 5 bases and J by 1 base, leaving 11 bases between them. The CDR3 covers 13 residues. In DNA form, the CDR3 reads TGTGCCTGGCTCGGGACGGCGAACACTGAAGCTTTCTTT. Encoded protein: CAWLGTANTEAFF.

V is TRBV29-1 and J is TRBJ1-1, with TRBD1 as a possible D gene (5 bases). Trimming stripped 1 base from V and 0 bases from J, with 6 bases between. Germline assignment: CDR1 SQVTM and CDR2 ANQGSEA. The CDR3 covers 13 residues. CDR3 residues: CSVEAGLNTEAFF. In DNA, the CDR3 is TGCAGCGTTGAAGCAGGGTTGAACACTGAAGCTTTCTTT.

The CDR3 nucleotides are TGTGCCACTCTAGGGGGGGTGGATGGCTACACCTTC. The encoded protein is CATLGGVDGYTF. The chain couples TRBV7-9 to TRBJ1-2; D is possibly TRBD1 (6 bases). There are 12 residues in the CDR3. The germline gives CDR1 SEHNR, CDR2 FQNEAQ (reference sequence). V was cut by 10 bases and J by 6 bases, with 15 bases left in between.

As DNA, the CDR3 is TGTGCCACCAGCAGAGGGGTGCGAGGAATTGTGACCCAGTACTTC. It is translated as CATSRGVRGIVTQYF. The gene calls are TRBV15 and TRBJ2-5; D uncertain. The CDR3 sequence is 15 residues long. Trimming took 1 base from V and 7 from J, leaving 16 bases between them. The germline CDR1 and CDR2 sequences are LNHNV and YYDKDF (reference sequence). Based on the CDR3 plus reference TRBV15 and TRBJ2-5, the full variable domain is DAMVIQNPRYQVTQFGKPVTLSCSQTLNHNVMYWYQQKSSQAPKLLFHYYDKDFNNEADTPDNFQSRRPNTSFCFLDIRSPGLGDTAMYLCATSRGVRGIVTQYFGPGTRLLVL.

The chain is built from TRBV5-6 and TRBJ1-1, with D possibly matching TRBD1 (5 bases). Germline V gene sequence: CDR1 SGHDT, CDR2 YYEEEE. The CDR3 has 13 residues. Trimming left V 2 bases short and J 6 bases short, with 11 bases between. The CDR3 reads CASSFLGGAEAFF. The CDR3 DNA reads TGTGCCAGCAGCTTCCTTGGAGGGGCTGAAGCTTTCTTT.

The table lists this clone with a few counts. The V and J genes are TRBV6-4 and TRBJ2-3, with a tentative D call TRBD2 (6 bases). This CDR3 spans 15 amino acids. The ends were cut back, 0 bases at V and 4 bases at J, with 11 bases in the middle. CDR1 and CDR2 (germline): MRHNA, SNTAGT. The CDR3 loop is CASSDSSGRADTQYF. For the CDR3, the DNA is TGTGCCAGCAGTGACTCAAGCGGGCGGGCAGATACGCAGTATTTT.